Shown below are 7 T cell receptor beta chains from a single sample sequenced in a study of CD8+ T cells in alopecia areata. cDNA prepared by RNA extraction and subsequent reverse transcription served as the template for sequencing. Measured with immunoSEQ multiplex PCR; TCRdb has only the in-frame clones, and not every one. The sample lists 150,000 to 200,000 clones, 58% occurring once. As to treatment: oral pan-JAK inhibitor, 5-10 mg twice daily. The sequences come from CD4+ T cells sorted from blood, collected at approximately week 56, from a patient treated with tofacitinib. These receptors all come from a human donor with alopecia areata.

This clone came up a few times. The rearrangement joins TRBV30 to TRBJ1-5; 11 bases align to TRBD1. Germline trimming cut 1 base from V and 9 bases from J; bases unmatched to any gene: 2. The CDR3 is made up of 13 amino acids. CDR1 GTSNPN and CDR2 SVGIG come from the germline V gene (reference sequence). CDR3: CAWSEGQGGPQHF. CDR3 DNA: TGTGCCTGGAGTGAGGGACAGGGGGGGCCCCAGCATTTT. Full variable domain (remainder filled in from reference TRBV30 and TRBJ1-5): SQTIHQWPATLVQPVGSPLSLECTVEGTSNPNLYWYRQAAGRGLQLLFYSVGIGQISSEVPQNLSASRPQDRQFILSSKKLLLSDSGFYLCAWSEGQGGPQHFGDGTRLSIL.

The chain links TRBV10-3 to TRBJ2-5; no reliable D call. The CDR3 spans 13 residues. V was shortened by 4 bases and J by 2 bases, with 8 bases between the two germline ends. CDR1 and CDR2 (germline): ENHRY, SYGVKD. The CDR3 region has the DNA TGTGCCATCAGTGTTAAGCTACAAGAGACCCAGTACTTC. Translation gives CAISVKLQETQYF.

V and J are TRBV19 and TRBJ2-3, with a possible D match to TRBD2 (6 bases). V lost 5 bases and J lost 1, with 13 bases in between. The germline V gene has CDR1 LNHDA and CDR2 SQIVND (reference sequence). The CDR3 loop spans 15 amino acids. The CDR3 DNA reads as TGTGCCAGTAGTGCGAGGGACTCGCGCACAGATACGCAGTATTTT. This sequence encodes CASSARDSRTDTQYF.

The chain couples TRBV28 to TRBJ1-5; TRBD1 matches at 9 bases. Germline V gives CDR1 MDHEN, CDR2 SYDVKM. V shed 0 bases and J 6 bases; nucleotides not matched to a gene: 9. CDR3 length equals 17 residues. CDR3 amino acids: CASSLWDGQGSRQPQHF. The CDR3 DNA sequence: TGTGCCAGCAGTTTATGGGACGGACAGGGGTCCCGTCAGCCCCAGCATTTT.

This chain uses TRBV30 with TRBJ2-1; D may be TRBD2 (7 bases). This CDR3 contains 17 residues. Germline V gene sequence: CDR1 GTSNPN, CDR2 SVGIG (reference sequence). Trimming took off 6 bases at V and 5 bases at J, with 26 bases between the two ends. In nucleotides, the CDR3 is TGTGCCTGTTGGGGGGCTAGCGGAAGGACTACTCACAATGAGCAGTTCTTC. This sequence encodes CACWGASGRTTHNEQFF.

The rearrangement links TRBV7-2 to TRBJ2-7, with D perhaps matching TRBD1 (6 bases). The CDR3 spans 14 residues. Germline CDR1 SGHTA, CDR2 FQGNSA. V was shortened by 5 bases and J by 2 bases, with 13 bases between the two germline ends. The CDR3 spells CASSLGHTTYEQYF. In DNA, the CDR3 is TGTGCCAGCAGCCTGGGACACACGACCTACGAGCAGTACTTC.

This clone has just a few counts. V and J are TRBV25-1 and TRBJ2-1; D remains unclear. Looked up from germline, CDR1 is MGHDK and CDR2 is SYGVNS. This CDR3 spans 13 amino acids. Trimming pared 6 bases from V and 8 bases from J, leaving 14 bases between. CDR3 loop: CASSHPFPDEQFF. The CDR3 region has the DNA TGTGCCAGCAGCCACCCCTTTCCGGATGAGCAGTTCTTC.